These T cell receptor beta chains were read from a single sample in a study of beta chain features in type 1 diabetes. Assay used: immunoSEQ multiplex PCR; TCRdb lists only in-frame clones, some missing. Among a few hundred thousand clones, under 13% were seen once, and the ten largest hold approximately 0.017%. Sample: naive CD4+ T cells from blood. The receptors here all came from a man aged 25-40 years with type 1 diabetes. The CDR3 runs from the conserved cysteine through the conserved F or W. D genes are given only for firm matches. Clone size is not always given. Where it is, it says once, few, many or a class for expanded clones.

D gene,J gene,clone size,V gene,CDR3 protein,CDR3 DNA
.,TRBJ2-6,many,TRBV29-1,CSVSVSGANVLTF,TGCAGCGTATCCGTCTCTGGGGCCAACGTCCTGACTTTC
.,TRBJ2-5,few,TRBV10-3,CAISDRVETQYF,TGTGCCATCAGTGACAGGGTTGAGACCCAGTACTTC
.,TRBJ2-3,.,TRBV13,CASSPLRGGAEDTQYF,TGTGCCAGCAGCCCCCTGCGAGGGGGTGCGGAAGATACGCAGTATTTT
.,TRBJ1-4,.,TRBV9,CASSAYDSATNEKLFF,TGTGCCAGCAGCGCCTACGACAGTGCAACTAATGAAAAACTGTTTTTT
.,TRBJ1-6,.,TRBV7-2,CASRQGPYNSPLHF,TGTGCCAGCAGGCAGGGTCCCTATAATTCACCCCTCCACTTT
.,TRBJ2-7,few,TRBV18,CASSPGQDYEQYF,TGTGCCAGCTCACCAGGGCAAGACTACGAGCAGTACTTC
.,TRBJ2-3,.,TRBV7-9,CASSLGGGVGADTQYF,TGTGCCAGCAGCTTAGGAGGCGGGGTAGGTGCAGATACGCAGTATTTT
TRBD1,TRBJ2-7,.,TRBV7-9,CASSPIGTGVGLYEQYF,TGTGCCAGCAGCCCAATCGGGACAGGGGTCGGATTGTACGAGCAGTACTTC
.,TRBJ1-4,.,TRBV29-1,CSVTTASNEKLFF,TGCAGCGTTACGACAGCGTCAAATGAAAAACTGTTTTTT
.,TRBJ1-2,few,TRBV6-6,CASSISGREDYGYTF,TGTGCCAGCAGCATATCGGGTAGGGAGGACTATGGCTACACCTTC
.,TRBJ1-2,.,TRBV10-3,CASGDPVGHGYTF,TGTGCCTCAGGGGACCCCGTGGGCCATGGCTACACCTTC
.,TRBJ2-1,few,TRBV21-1,CASSKEAGGNEQFF,TGTGCCAGCAGCAAAGAGGCAGGGGGGAATGAGCAGTTCTTC
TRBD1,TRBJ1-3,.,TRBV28,CASSGQGPSGNTIYF,TGTGCCAGCAGTGGACAGGGACCCTCTGGAAACACCATATATTTT
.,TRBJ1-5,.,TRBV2,CASSPGSNQPQHF,TGTGCCAGCAGCCCAGGGTCCAATCAGCCCCAGCATTTT
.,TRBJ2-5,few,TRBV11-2,CASSLPPGETQYF,TGTGCCAGCAGCTTACCCCCGGGGGAGACCCAGTACTTC
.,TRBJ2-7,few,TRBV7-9,CASSFRGLSYEQYF,TGTGCCAGCAGCTTCAGAGGGTTGTCCTACGAGCAGTACTTC
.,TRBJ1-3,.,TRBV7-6,CASTPGRGRSGNTIYF,TGTGCCAGCACACCAGGGCGGGGTCGTTCTGGAAACACCATATATTTT
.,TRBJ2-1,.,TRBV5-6,CASSYRDEQFF,TGTGCCAGCAGCTACAGGGATGAGCAGTTCTTC
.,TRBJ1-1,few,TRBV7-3,CASRPGPGRTEAFF,TGTGCCAGCAGACCTGGGCCCGGGAGGACTGAAGCTTTCTTT
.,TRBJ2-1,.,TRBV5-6,CASSLVSGNEQFF,TGTGCCAGCAGCTTGGTTTCAGGGAATGAGCAGTTCTTC
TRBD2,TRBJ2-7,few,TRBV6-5,CASSYSGSGAYEQYF,TGTGCCAGCAGTTACTCGGGTAGCGGGGCTTACGAGCAGTACTTC
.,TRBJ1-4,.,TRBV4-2,CASSQETANEKLFF,TGTGCCAGCAGCCAAGAGACAGCTAATGAAAAACTGTTTTTT
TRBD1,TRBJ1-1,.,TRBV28,CASRTGGTEAFF,TGTGCCAGCCGGACAGGCGGGACTGAAGCTTTCTTT